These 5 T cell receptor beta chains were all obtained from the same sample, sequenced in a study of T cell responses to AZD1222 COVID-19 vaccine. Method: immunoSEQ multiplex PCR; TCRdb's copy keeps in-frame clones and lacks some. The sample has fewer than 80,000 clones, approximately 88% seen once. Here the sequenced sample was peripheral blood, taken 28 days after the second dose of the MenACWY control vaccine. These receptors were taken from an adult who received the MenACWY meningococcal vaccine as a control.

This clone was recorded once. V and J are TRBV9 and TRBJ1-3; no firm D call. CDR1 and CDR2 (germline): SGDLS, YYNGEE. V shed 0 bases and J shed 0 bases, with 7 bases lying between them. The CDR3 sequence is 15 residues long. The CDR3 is CASSVARDSGNTIYF. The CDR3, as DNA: TGTGCCAGCAGCGTAGCTAGGGACTCTGGAAACACCATATATTTT.

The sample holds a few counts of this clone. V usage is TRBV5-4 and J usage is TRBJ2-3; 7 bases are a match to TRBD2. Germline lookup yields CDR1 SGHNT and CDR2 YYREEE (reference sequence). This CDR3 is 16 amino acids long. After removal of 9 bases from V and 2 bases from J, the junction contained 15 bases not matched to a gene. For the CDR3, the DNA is TGTGCCATCTCCTCGGGGAGCGGGGAGGTCACAGATACGCAGTATTTT. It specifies CAISSGSGEVTDTQYF.

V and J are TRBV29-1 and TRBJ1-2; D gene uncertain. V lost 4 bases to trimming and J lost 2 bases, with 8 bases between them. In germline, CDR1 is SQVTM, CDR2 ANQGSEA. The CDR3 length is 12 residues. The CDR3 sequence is CSVGEQNYGYTF. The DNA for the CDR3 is TGCAGCGTTGGGGAACAGAACTATGGCTACACCTTC.

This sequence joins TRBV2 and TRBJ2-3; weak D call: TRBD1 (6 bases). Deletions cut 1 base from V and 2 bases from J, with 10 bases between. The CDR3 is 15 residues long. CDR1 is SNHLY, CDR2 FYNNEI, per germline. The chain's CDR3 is CASSEGQGYTDTQYF. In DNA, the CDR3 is TGTGCCAGCAGTGAAGGGCAGGGGTACACAGATACGCAGTATTTT. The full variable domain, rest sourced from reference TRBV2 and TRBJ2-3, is EPEVTQTPSHQVTQMGQEVILRCVPISNHLYFYWYRQILGQKVEFLVSFYNNEISEKSEIFDDQFSVERPDGSNFTLKIRSTKLEDSAMYFCASSEGQGYTDTQYFGPGTRLTVL.

The CDR3 nucleotides are TGTGCCAGCAGTGCGTGGGGGGGCGCCCCTGAAGCTTTCTTT. It yields the protein CASSAWGGAPEAFF. The chain uses TRBV25-1 and TRBJ1-1; a possible D gene is TRBD1 (6 bases). V gave up 4 bases and J gave up 6 bases, with 15 bases separating them. Germline CDR1 reads MGHDK; CDR2 reads SYGVNS. This CDR3 contains 14 residues.